This T cell receptor (beta chain) was found in a study of technical replicates of blood from a handful of donors. The junction had 7 bases not matched to a gene; V was cut back by 1 base and J by 7 bases. The germline CDR1 and CDR2 sequences are SGHAT and FQNNGV. The CDR3 sequence is 15 residues long. The assay was immunoSEQ multiplex PCR, and TCRdb's table has in-frame clones only and misses some. The sample consists of approximately 15,000 clones, under 90% of them appearing once. The rearrangement joins TRBV11-2 to TRBJ2-7; 10 nucleotides line up with TRBD2. The TCR was taken from a human donor in good health. The material sequenced was PBMCs. The DNA for the CDR3 is TGTGCCAGCAGCTTAGTTAAGGGACTAGCGAAGGAGCAGTACTTC. As protein: CASSLVKGLAKEQYF. The variable domain in full, with the rest retrieved from reference TRBV11-2 and TRBJ2-7, is EAGVAQSPRYKIIEKRQSVAFWCNPISGHATLYWYQQILGQGPKLLIQFQNNGVVDDSQLPKDRFSAERLKGVDSTLKIQPAKLEDSAVYLCASSLVKGLAKEQYFGPGTRLTVT.